The clone carrying this T cell receptor (beta chain) occurred once. 60 Vbeta and 13 Jbeta primers were used in PCR. Repertoires were generated with immunoSEQ multiplex PCR, while TCRdb's copy carries only in-frame clones and drops some. This sample has about 93,000 clones; under 85% occur once, and the top ten carry 3% to 3.5%. Donors were ostensibly healthy at sampling, although undocumented immune exposures were probable. The V and J ends lost 7 bases and 12 bases, in that order; junction bases with no gene match: 13. The CDR3 is 14 amino acids. Germline CDR1 and CDR2: MDHEN and SYDVKM. These data originate in a study of cytomegalovirus exposure and HLA in healthy donors.

V and J are TRBV28 and TRBJ1-2; 11 bases are shared with TRBD1. This receptor was taken from a woman between 40 and 55 years old in good health and CMV-seronegative. Sequencing was carried out using PBMCs. The CDR3 loop reads CASTPDRGPTVNTF. In DNA form, the CDR3 reads TGTGCCAGCACCCCGGACAGGGGGCCGACGGTTAACACCTTC.